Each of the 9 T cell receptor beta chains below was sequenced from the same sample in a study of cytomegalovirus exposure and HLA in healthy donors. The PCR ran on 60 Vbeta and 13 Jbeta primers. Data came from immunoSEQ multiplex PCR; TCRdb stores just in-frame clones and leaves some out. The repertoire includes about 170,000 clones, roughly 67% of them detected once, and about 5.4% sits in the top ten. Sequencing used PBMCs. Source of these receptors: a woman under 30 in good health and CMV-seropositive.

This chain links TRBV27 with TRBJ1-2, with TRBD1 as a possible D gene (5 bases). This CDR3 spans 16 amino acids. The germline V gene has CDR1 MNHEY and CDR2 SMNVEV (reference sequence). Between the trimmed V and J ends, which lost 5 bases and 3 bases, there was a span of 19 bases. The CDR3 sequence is CASSPQGQFRDYGYTF. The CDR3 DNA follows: TGTGCCAGCAGTCCCCAAGGACAATTTCGGGACTATGGCTACACCTTC.

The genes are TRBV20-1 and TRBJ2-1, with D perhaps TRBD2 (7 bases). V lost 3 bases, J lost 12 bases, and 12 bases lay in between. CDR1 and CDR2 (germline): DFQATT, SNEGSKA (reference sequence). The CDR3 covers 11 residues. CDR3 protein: CSARGGGGQFF. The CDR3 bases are TGCAGTGCTAGGGGAGGGGGTGGGCAGTTCTTC.

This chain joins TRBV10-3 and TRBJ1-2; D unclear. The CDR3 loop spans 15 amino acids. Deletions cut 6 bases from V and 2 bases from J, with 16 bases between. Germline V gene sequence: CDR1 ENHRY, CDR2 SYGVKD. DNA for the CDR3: TGTGCCATCAGGCGAAACGGGAGCACGAACTATGGCTACACCTTC. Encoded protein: CAIRRNGSTNYGYTF.

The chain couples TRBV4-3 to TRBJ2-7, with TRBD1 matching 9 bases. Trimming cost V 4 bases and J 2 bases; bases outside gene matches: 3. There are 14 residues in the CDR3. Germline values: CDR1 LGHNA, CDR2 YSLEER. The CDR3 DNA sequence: TGCGCCAGCAGCCGGACAGGGGATACCTACGAGCAGTACTTC. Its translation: CASSRTGDTYEQYF.

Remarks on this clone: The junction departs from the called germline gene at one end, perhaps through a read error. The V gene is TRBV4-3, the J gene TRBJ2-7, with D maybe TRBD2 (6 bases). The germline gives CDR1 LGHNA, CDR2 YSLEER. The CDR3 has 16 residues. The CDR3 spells CAGSQGTGHGSYEQYF. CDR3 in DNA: TGCGCCGGCAGCCAAGGGACTGGGCATGGGTCCTACGAGCAGTACTTC.

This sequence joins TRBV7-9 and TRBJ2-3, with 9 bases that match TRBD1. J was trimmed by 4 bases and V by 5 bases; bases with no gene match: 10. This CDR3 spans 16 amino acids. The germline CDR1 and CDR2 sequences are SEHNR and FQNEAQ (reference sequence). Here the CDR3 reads CASSVLLQGAPDTQYF. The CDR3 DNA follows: TGTGCCAGCAGCGTTCTTTTACAGGGGGCTCCAGATACGCAGTATTTT.

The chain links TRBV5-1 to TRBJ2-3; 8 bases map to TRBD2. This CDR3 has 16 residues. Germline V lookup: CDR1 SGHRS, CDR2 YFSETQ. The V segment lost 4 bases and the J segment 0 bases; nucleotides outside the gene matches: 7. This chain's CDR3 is CASSPGGGASTDTQYF. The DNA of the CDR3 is TGCGCCAGCAGCCCGGGGGGGGGCGCTAGCACAGATACGCAGTATTTT.

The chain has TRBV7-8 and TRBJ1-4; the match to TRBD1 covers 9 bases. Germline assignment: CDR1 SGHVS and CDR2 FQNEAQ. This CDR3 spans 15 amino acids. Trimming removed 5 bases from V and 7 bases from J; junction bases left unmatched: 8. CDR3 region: CASSLNRGRGEKLFF. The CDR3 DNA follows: TGTGCCAGCAGCCTAAACAGGGGGCGGGGTGAAAAACTGTTTTTT.

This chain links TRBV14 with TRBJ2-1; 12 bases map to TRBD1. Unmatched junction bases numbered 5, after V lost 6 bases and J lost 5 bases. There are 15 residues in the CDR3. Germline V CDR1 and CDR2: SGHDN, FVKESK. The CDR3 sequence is CASSRDRGLDNEQFF. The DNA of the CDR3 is TGTGCCAGCAGTCGGGACAGGGGGCTAGACAATGAGCAGTTCTTC.